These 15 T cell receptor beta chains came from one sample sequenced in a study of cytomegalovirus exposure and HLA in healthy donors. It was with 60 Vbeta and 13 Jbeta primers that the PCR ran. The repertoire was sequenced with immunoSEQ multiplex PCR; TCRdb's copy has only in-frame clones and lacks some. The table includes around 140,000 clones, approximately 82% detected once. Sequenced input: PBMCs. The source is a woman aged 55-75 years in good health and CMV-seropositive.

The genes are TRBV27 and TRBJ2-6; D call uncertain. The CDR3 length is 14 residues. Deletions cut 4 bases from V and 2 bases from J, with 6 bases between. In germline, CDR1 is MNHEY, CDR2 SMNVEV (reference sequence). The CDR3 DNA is TGTGCCAGCAGTTCTGGAGCTGGGGCCAACGTCCTGACTTTC. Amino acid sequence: CASSSGAGANVLTF.

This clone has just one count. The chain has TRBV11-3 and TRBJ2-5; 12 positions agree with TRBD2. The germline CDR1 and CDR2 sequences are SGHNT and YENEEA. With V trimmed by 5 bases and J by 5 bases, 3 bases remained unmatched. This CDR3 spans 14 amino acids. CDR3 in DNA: TGTGCCAGCAGCCGACTAGCGGGAGTGGAGACCCAGTACTTC. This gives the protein CASSRLAGVETQYF.

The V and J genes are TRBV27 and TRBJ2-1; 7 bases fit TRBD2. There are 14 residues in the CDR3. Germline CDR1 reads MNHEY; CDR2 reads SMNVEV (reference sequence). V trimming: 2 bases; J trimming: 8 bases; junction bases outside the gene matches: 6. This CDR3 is CASSLQLADDEQFF. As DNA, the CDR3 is TGTGCCAGCAGTTTACAGCTAGCGGACGATGAGCAGTTCTTC.

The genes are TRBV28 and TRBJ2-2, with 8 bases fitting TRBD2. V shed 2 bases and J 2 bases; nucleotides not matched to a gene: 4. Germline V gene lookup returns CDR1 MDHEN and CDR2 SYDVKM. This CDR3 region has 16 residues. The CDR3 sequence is CASSLGIAGNTGELFF. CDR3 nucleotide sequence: TGTGCCAGCAGTTTAGGGATAGCGGGAAACACCGGGGAGCTGTTTTTT.

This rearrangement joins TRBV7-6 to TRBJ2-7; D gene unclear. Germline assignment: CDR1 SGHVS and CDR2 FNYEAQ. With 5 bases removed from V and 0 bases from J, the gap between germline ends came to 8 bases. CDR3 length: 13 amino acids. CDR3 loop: CASSPLSSYEQYF. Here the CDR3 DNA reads TGTGCCAGCAGCCCGCTGAGCTCCTACGAGCAGTACTTC.

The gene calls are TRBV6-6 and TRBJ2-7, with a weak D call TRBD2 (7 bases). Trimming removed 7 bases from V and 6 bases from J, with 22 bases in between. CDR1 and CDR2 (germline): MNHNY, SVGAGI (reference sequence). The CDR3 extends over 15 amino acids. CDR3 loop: CASMGGTYETSEQYF. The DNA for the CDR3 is TGTGCCAGCATGGGGGGGACATACGAAACTTCCGAGCAGTACTTC.

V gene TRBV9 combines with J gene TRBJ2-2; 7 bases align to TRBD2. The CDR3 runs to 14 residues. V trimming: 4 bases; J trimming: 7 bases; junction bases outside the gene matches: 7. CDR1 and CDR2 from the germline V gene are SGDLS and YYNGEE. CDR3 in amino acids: CASSLTSSGGELFF. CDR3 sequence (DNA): TGTGCCAGCAGCCTGACTAGCTCGGGCGGGGAGCTGTTTTTT.

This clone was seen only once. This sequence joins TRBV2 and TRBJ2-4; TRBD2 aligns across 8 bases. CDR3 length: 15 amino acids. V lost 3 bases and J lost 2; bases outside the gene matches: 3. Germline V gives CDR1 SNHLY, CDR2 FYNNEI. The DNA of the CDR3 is TGTGCCAGCAGTGAGCGGGGGGTTACCAAAAACATTCAGTACTTC. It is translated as CASSERGVTKNIQYF.

CDR3 nucleotides: TGTGCCAGCAGCCAAGATTCCGGGGGGACCTCTGGGGCCAACGTCCTGACTTTC. Translated: CASSQDSGGTSGANVLTF. This chain uses TRBV4-2 with TRBJ2-6, with 7 bases aligning to TRBD2. From germline, CDR1 is LGHNA and CDR2 YNFKEQ. This CDR3 has 18 residues. V lost 0 bases to trimming and J lost 0 bases; unmatched junction nucleotides: 5.

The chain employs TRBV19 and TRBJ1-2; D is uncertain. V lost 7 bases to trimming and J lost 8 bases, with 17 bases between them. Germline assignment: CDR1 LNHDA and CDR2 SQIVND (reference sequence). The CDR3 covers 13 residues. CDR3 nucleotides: TGTGCCAGTACCCCAGCGGGGTTTCAGGGCTACACCTTC. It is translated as CASTPAGFQGYTF.

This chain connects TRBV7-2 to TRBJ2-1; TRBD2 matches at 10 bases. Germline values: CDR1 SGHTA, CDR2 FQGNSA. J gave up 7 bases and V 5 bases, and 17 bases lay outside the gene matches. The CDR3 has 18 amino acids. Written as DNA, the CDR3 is TGTGCCAGCAGCCCCAGGACTAGCGGACTGGGGATACAAAATGAGCAGTTCTTC. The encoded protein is CASSPRTSGLGIQNEQFF.

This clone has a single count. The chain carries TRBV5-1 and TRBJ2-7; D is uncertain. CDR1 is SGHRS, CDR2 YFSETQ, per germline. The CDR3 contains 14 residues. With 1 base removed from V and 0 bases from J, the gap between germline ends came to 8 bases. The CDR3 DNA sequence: TGCGCCAGCAGCTTGATCCCCGGCTCCTACGAGCAGTACTTC. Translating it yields CASSLIPGSYEQYF.

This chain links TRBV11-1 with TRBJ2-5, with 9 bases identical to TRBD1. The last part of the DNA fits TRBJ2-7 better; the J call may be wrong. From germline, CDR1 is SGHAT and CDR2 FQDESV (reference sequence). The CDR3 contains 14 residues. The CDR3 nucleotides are TGTGCCAGCAGCTGGGGACAGGGAGGTTACGAGCAGTACTTC. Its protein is CASSWGQGGYEQYF.

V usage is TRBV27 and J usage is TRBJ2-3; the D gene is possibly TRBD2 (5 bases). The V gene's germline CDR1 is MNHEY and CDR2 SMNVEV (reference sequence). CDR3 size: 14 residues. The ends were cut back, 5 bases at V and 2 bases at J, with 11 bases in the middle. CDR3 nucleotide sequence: TGTGCCAGCAGTCTTACGGGGTCCACAGATACGCAGTATTTT. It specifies CASSLTGSTDTQYF.

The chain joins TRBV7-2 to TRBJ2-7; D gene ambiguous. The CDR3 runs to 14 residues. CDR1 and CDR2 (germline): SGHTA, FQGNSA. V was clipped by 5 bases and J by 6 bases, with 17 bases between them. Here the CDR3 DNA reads TGTGCCAGCAGCGTCCTGCGTACTTCGGGCGAGCAGTACTTC. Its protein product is CASSVLRTSGEQYF.